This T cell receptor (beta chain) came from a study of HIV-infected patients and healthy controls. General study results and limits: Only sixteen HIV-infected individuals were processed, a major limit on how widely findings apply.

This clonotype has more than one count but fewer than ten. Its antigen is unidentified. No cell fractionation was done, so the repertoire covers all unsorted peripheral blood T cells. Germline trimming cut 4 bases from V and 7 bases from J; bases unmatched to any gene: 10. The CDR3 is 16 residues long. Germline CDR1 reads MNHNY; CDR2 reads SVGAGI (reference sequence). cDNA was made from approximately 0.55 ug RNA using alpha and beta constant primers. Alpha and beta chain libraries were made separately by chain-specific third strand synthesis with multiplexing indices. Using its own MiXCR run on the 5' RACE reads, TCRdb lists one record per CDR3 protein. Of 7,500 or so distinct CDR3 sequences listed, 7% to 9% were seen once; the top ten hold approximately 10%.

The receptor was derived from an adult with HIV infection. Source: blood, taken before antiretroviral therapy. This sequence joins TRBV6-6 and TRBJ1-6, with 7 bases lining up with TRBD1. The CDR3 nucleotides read TGTGCCAGCAGTTTAAAGGGGACAGAGCTAAATTCACCCCTCCACTTT. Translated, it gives CASSLKGTELNSPLHF.